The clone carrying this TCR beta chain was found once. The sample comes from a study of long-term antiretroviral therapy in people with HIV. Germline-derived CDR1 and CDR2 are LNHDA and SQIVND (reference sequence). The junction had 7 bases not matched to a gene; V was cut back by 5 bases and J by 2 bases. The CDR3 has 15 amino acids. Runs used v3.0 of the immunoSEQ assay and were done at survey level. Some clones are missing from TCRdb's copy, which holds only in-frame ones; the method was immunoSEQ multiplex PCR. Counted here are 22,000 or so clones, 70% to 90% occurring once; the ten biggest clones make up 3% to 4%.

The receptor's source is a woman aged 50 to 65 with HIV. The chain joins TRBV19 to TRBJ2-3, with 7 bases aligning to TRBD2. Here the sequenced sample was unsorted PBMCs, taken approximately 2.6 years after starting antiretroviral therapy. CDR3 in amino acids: CASSVLAESTDTQYF. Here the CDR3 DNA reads TGTGCCAGTAGTGTCCTAGCGGAATCCACAGATACGCAGTATTTT.